This TCR beta chain was obtained from a study of shared clonotypes between healthy human individuals. Study summary: The donor pool was made up of two women and three men aged 18 to 49.

Findings of the study overall: Rarefaction revealed incomplete sorted-subset sequencing despite large depth.

Genomic DNA belonging to each subset was distributed in equal measure over several immunoSEQ plates. Repertoires were generated with immunoSEQ multiplex PCR, while TCRdb's copy carries only in-frame clones and drops some. The data contain around 600,000 clones, roughly 97% of them singletons. This CDR3 is built from 15 residues. The germline CDR1 and CDR2 sequences are KGHSH and LQKENI. V lost 3 bases and J 2 bases, leaving 11 bases between the germline ends. The CD4+ fraction was divided into a CD45RA+ naive subset and a CD45RA-negative memory subset. A remark on this clone: Its antigen is undetermined.

The chain links TRBV18 to TRBJ1-3; D perhaps matches TRBD1 (5 bases). The source is a woman aged 30 to 39 in good health. The material sequenced was naive CD4+ T cells sorted from blood. The sample's subset: CD45RA+ positively selected. CDR3 DNA sequence: TGTGCCAGCTCACCTCAGGGAATCACTGGAAACACCATATATTTT. Protein product: CASSPQGITGNTIYF. The full variable domain, with the rest looked up from reference TRBV18 and TRBJ1-3, is NAGVMQNPRHLVRRRGQEARLRCSPMKGHSHVYWYRQLPEEGLKFMVYLQKENIIDESGMPKERFSAEFPKEGPSILRIQQVVRGDSAAYFCASSPQGITGNTIYFGEGSWLTVV.